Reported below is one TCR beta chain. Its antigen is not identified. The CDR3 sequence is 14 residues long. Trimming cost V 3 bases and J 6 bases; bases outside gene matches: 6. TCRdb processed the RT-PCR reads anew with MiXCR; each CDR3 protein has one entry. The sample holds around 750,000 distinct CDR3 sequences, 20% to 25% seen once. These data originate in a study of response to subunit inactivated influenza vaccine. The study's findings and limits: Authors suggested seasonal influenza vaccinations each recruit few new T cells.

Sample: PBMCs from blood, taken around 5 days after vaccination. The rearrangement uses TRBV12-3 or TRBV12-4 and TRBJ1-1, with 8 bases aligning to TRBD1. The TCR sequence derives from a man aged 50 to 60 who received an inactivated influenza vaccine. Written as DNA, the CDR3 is TGTGCCAGCAGTTTCAACAGGGGGTCATCTGAAGCTTTCTTT. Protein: CASSFNRGSSEAFF.